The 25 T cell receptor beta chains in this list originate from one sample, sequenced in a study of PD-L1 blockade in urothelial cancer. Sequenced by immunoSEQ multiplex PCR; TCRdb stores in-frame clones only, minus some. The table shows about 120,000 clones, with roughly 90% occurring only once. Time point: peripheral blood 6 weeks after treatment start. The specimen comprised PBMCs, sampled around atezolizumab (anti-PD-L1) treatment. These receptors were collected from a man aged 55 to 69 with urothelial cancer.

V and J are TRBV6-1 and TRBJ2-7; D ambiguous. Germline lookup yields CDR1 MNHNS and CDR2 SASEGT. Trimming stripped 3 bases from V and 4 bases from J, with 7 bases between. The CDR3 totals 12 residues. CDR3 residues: CASSESHYEQYF. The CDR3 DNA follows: TGTGCCAGCAGTGAGTCCCATTACGAGCAGTACTTC.

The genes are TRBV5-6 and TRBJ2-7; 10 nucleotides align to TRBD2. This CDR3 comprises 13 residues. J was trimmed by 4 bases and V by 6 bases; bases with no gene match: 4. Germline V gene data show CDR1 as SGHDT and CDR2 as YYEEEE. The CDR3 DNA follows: TGTGCCAGCATGGTGACTAGCGGGTACGAGCAGTACTTC. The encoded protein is CASMVTSGYEQYF.

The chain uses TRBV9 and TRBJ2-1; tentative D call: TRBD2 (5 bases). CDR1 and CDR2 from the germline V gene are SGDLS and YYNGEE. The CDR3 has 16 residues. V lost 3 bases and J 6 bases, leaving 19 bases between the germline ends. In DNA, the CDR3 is TGTGCCAGCAGCGCATCCACTTCCGGACTGATCAATGAGCAGTTCTTC. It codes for CASSASTSGLINEQFF.

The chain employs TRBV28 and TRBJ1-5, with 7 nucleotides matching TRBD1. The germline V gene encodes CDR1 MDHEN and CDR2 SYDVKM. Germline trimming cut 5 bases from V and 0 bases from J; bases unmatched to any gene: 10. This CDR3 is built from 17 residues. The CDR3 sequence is CASSLPGGTYSNQPQHF. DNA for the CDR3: TGTGCCAGCAGTCTCCCAGGGGGAACCTATAGCAATCAGCCCCAGCATTTT.

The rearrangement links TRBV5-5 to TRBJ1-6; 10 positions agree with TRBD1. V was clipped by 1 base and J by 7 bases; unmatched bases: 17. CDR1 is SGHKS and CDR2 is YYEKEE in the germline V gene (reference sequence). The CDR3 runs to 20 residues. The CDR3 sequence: CASSLYGVGHWTGGNSPLHF. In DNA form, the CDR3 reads TGTGCCAGCAGCTTGTATGGAGTCGGCCACTGGACAGGGGGAAATTCACCCCTCCACTTT.

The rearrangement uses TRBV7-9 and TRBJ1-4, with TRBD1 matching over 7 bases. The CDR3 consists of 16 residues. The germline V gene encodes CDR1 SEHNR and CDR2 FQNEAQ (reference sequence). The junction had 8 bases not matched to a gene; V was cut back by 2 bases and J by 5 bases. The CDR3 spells CASSLRKAGGNEKLFF. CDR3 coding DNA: TGTGCCAGCAGCTTAAGAAAAGCAGGGGGAAATGAAAAACTGTTTTTT. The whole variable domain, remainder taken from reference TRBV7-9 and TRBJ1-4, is DTGVSQNPRHKITKRGQNVTFRCDPISEHNRLYWYRQTLGQGPEFLTYFQNEAQLEKSRLLSDRFSAERPKGSFSTLEIQRTEQGDSAMYLCASSLRKAGGNEKLFFGSGTQLSVL.

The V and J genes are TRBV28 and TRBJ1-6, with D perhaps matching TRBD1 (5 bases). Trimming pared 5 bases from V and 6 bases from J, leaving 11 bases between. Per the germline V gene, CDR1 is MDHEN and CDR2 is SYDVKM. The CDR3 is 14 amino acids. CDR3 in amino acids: CASSPGVGNSPLHF. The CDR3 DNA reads TGTGCCAGCAGTCCGGGGGTTGGTAATTCACCCCTCCACTTT.

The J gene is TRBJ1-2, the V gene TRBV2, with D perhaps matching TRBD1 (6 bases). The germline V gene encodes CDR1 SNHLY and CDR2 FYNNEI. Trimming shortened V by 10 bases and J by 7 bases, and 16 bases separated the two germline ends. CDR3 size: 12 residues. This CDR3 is CATIRGGGGYTF. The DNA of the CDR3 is TGTGCCACCATAAGAGGGGGTGGTGGCTACACCTTC.

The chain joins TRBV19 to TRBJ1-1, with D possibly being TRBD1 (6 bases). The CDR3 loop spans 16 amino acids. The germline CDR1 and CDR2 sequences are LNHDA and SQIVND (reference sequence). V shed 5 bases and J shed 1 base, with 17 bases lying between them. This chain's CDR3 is CASSDSVGQRNTEAFF. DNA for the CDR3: TGTGCCAGTAGTGACAGTGTCGGACAGAGGAACACTGAAGCTTTCTTT.

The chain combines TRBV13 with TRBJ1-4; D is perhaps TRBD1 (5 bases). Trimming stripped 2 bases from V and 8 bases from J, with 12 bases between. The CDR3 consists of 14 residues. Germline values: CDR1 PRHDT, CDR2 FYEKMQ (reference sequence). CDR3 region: CASSLKGPLEKLFF. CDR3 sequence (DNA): TGTGCCAGCAGCTTAAAGGGGCCATTAGAAAAACTGTTTTTT.

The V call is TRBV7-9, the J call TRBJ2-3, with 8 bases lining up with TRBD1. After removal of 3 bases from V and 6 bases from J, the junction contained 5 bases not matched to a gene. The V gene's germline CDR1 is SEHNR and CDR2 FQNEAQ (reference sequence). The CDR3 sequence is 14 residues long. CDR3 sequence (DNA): TGTGCCAGCAGCTTTGGACAGGGTATGGATACGCAGTATTTT. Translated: CASSFGQGMDTQYF.

CDR3 sequence (DNA): TGTGCCAGCAGACCAATTACAGGGGTCTCCTACGAGCAGTACTTC. Its translation: CASRPITGVSYEQYF. The V gene is TRBV28, the J gene TRBJ2-7, with 7 bases aligning to TRBD1. Germline V gives CDR1 MDHEN, CDR2 SYDVKM. This CDR3 contains 15 residues. J was trimmed by 0 bases and V by 6 bases; bases with no gene match: 8.

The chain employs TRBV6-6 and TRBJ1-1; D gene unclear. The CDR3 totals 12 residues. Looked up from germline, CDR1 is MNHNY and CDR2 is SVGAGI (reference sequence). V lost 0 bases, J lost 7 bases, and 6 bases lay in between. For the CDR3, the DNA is TGTGCCAGCAGTTACTCGTTTAATGAAGCTTTCTTT. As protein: CASSYSFNEAFF.

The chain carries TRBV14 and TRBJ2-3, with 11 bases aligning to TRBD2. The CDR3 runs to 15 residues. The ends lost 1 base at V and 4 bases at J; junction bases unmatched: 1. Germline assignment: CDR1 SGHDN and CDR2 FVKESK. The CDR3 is CASSQGGLAADTQYF. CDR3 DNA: TGTGCCAGCAGCCAAGGGGGACTAGCGGCAGATACGCAGTATTTT.

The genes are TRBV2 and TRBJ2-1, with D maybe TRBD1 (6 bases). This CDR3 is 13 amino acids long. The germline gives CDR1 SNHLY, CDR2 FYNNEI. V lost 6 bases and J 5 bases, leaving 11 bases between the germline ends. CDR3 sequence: CASSVDRNNEQFF. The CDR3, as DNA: TGTGCCAGCAGCGTTGACAGGAACAATGAGCAGTTCTTC. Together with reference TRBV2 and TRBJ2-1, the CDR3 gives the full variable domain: EPEVTQTPSHQVTQMGQEVILRCVPISNHLYFYWYRQILGQKVEFLVSFYNNEISEKSEIFDDQFSVERPDGSNFTLKIRSTKLEDSAMYFCASSVDRNNEQFFGPGTRLTVL.

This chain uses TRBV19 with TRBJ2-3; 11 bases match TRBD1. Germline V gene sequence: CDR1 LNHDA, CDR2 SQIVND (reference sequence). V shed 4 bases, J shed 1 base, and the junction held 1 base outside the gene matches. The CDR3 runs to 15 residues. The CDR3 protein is CASSRTGGGTDTQYF. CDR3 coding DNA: TGTGCCAGTAGTAGGACAGGGGGCGGCACAGATACGCAGTATTTT.

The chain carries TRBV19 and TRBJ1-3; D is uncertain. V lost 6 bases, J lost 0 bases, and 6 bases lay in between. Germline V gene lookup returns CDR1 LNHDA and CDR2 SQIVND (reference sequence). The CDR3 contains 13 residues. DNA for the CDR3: TGTGCCAGTAGCGAGTACTCTGGAAACACCATATATTTT. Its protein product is CASSEYSGNTIYF.

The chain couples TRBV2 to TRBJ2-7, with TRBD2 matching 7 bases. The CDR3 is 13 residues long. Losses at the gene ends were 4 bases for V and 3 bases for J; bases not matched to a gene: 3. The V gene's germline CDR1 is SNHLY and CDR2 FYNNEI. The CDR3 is CASSAERDYEQYF. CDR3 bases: TGTGCCAGCAGTGCCGAGCGGGACTACGAGCAGTACTTC.

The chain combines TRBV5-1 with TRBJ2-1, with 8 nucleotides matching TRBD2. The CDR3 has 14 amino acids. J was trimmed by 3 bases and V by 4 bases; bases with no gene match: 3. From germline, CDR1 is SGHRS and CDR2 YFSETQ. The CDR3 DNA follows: TGCGCCAGCAGCCCCCTAGCGGGCTACAATGAGCAGTTCTTC. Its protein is CASSPLAGYNEQFF.

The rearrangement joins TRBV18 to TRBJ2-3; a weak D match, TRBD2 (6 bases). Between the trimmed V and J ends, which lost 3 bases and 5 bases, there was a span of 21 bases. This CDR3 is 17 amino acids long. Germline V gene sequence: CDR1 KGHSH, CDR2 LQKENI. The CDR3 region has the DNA TGTGCCAGCTCACCGAACCCTCCGGACTACAGAGGAGATACGCAGTATTTT. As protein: CASSPNPPDYRGDTQYF.

The CDR3 is CASSSRTGAPEQYF. The CDR3 DNA reads as TGTGCCAGCAGCTCACGGACAGGGGCGCCGGAGCAGTACTTC. The chain uses TRBV7-9 and TRBJ2-7, with 9 bases matching TRBD1. With 4 bases clipped from V and 7 bases from J, the junction kept 8 bases outside the gene matches. The V gene's germline CDR1 is SEHNR and CDR2 FQNEAQ (reference sequence). This CDR3 spans 14 amino acids. Combining the CDR3 with reference TRBV7-9 and TRBJ2-7 gives the whole variable domain DTGVSQNPRHKITKRGQNVTFRCDPISEHNRLYWYRQTLGQGPEFLTYFQNEAQLEKSRLLSDRFSAERPKGSFSTLEIQRTEQGDSAMYLCASSSRTGAPEQYFGPGTRLTVT.

The CDR3 region is CASSQGGLAGWYEQYF. In nucleotides, the CDR3 is TGTGCCAGCAGCCAGGGGGGACTAGCTGGTTGGTACGAGCAGTACTTC. This chain uses TRBV4-2 with TRBJ2-7; 9 nucleotides align to TRBD2. The CDR3 is 16 amino acids. Trimming removed 3 bases from V and 4 bases from J; junction bases left unmatched: 10. Germline-derived CDR1 and CDR2 are LGHNA and YNFKEQ.

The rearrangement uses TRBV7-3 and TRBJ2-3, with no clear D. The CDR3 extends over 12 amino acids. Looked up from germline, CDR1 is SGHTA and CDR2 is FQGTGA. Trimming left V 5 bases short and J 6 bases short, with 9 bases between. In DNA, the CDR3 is TGTGCCAGCAGCAATCGCAGGGATACGCAGTATTTT. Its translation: CASSNRRDTQYF.

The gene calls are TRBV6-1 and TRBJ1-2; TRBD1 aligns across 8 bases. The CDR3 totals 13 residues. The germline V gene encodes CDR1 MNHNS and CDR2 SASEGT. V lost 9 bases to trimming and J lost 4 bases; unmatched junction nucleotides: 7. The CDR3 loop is CASRTGTLYGYTF. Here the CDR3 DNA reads TGTGCCAGTCGGACAGGGACCCTCTATGGCTACACCTTC.

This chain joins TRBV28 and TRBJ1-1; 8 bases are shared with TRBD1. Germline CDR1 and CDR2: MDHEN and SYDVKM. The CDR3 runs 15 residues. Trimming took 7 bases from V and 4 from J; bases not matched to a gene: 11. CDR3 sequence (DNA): TGTGCCAGCATCTCGGCGCAGGGGGCTGGCACTGAAGCTTTCTTT. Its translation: CASISAQGAGTEAFF. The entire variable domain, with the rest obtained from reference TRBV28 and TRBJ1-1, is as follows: DVKVTQSSRYLVKRTGEKVFLECVQDMDHENMFWYRQDPGLGLRLIYFSYDVKMKEKGDIPEGYSVSREKKERFSLILESASTNQTSMYLCASISAQGAGTEAFFGQGTRLTVV.